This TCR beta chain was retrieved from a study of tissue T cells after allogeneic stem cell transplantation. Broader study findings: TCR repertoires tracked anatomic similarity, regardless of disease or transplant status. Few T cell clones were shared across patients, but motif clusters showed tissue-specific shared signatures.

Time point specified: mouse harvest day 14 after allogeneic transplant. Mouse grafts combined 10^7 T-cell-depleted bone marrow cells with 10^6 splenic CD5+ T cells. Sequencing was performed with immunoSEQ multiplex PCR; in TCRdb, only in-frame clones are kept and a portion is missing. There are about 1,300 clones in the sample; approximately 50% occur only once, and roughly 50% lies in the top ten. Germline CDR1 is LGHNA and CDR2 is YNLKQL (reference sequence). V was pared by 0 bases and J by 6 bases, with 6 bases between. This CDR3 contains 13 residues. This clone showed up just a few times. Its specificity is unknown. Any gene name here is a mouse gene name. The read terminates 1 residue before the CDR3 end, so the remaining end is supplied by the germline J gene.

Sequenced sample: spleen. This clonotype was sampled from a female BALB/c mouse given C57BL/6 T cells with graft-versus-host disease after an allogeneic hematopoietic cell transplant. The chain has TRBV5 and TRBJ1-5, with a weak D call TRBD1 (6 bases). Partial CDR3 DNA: TGTGCCAGCAGCCAAGAGACAGGCCAGGCTCCGCTT. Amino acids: CASSQETGQAPL. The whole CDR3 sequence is CASSQETGQAPLF.